This TCR beta chain derives from a study of shared clonotypes between healthy human individuals (TCRdb year 2020). Study-wide context: The cohort comprised a couple of women and three men aged 18 to 49 years. Per donor, leukapheresis produced somewhere between about 0.94 and 9.5 billion PBMCs. Per donor, three plates each were used for CD4 naive and CD4 memory, two for CD8 naive, and one for CD8 memory. To increase sequencing depth and limit assay-specific biases, different laboratories used diverse techniques to prepare libraries and sequence TCR repertoires. Blood TCR repertoires of five healthy adults were deeply sequenced to estimate repertoire size and the extent of clonotype sharing between individuals. Broad study findings and their caveats: Estimated clonotype richness was generally larger for naive than for memory subsets. Clonotypes shared by all four sorted-subset donors showed higher generation probabilities than non-shared clonotypes. Because the study included a small number of donors, the genetic and exposure-history diversity represented was limited. Sampling was restricted to blood, and TCR repertoires in tissue are likely to differ from TCR repertoires in blood. Even with the large sequencing depth, rarefaction of the sorted-subset datasets indicated that sequencing was incomplete. About 5% of naive CD4, 3.5% of naive CD8, approximately 2% of memory CD4, and roughly 0.4% of memory CD8 clonotypes were shared across several donors. Based on pairwise subsampling, the degree of clonotype sharing among donors was expected to be affected by sequencing depth.

V was cut back by 5 bases and J by 3 bases, leaving a gap of 13 bases between them. The cysteine opens and the phenylalanine closes a CDR3 of 15 amino acids. Of all the DNA, just the CDR3 is kept, 45 bases in frame from base 1. The germline V gene sets CDR1 to MDHEN and CDR2 to SYDVKM. On this clone: Its antigen remains undetermined. There are no base qualities to consult, and no much larger clone falls within one base.

Using the deep immunoSEQ assay, multiplex PCR amplified TCR CDR3 regions from genomic DNA. For each cell subset, the extracted genomic DNA was distributed evenly across all wells of several immunoSEQ 96-well plates, and each plate served as one replicate. Each replicate PCR for sorted subsets received about 220 ng genomic DNA, equal to roughly 29,000 T cell genomes. The purified libraries were quantified using a Qubit 3.0 fluorometer, sized with a Bioanalyzer 2100, and then quantified again using the KAPA Library Quantification kit. Each immunoSEQ 96-well plate was sequenced on its own single-read 150-cycle Illumina NextSeq 550 flow cell. The authors processed their data as follows. The immunoSEQ output contained only junctional sequences without quality scores, so filtering could not match that applied to full-length reads. To assign V/J genes and CDR3, sequences were annotated against IMGT germline references using PyIR, a Python wrapper for IgBLAST v1.9. Reads were filtered out if the reads had weak V/J assignments (E-value above 1e-6), no CDR3, stop codons, out-of-frame junctions, or ambiguous translated residues. V3J clonotypes were defined as sequences sharing an identical inferred V gene, J gene, and CDR3 amino acid sequence. Percentage overlap between repertoires was calculated by dividing the number of shared unique clonotypes by the size of the smaller repertoire. Repertoire richness was assessed with RTK rarefaction, the Chao1 estimator, and Recon v2.1 estimates of unobserved clonotypes. Generation probabilities for all TCRbeta clonotypes obtained by the gDNA method from several donors were computed using OLGA. TCRdb re-hosts the immuneACCESS table, in-frame sequences only. Its copies lack some clones; in the studies checked, an unresolved V gene accounts for under half of them, and the cause for the rest is not known. Clone size and V and J calls were adopted from that table, with D and trimming inferred from the DNA. Here the sample has about 2.4 million clones; around nine tenths occur a single time. The ten largest clonotypes hold over 0.12% of the sample.

Healthy HIV-negative adults with no recently reported acute infections or vaccinations were included as donors. Every donor was a Caucasian adult residing in Nashville, Tennessee, USA. CD4+ T cells were enriched through magnetic negative selection, after which naive cells were positively selected on CD45RA and the remaining negative fraction served as the memory subset. Blood was obtained by leukapheresis, after which PBMCs were separated by Ficoll-Histopaque density gradient centrifugation and cryopreserved in liquid nitrogen vapor phase. Analytical flow cytometry was used to check the purity and quantity of each magnetically sorted T cell population. From each sorted fraction, genomic DNA was isolated and quantified by UV absorbance on a Nanodrop 2000c.

The chain is made from TRBV28 and TRBJ1-4; there is no confident call for the D gene. The sequence was obtained from a man younger than 35 in good health. The sequenced sample was naive CD4+ T cells sorted from blood. The cell subset or site label corresponds to: CD45RA+ positively selected. The DNA sequence is as follows: TGTGCCAGCAGTCAACTGGGTCCATCTAATGAAAAACTGTTTTTT. Its amino acids are CASSQLGPSNEKLFF.